This TCR beta chain derives from a study of blood T cell repertoires in COVID-19. Looking at the study overall: T cells, B-cell-depleted T cells, or PBMCs supplied cDNA or gDNA.

V was trimmed by 6 bases and J by 2 bases, leaving 18 bases between them. The CDR3 totals 16 residues. Germline values: CDR1 LNHDA, CDR2 SQIVND (reference sequence). In the authors' methods: Amplified reference gene primers provided the basis for estimating nucleated cell counts. Assay used: immunoSEQ multiplex PCR; TCRdb lists only in-frame clones, some missing. The D gene and trimming were derived from the DNA, and the V and J assignments and clone size from that table. Of about 160,000 clones listed, around 84% are singletons. This clonotype was sampled from a woman aged 45 to 65 with COVID-19, enrolled during active disease. The sample consisted of peripheral blood. The V and J genes are TRBV19 and TRBJ2-3; tentatively, D is TRBD2 (7 bases). The CDR3 is CASSNPRGGFTDTQYF. DNA for the CDR3: TGTGCCAGTAGCAACCCAAGGGGGGGATTCACAGATACGCAGTATTTT. The entire variable domain, with the rest obtained from reference TRBV19 and TRBJ2-3, is as follows: DGGITQSPKYLFRKEGQNVTLSCEQNLNHDAMYWYRQDPGQGLRLIYYSQIVNDFQKGDIAEGYSVSREKKESFPLTVTSAQKNPTAFYLCASSNPRGGFTDTQYFGPGTRLTVL.